This T cell receptor beta chain was recorded in a study of response to subunit inactivated influenza vaccine. Germline CDR1 DFQATT, CDR2 SNEGSKA (reference sequence). The V end lost 0 bases, the J end lost 0 bases, and 5 bases lay between the germline ends. The CDR3 loop spans 13 amino acids. Using its own MiXCR run on the RT-PCR reads, TCRdb lists one record per CDR3 protein. This sample has approximately 300,000 distinct CDR3 sequences; about 20% occur once, and the top ten carry about a tenth. The chain joins TRBV20-1 to TRBJ1-2; D gene ambiguous. The clonotype comes from a man aged 50 to 69 who received an inactivated influenza vaccine. The sequencing here drew on PBMCs from blood, taken roughly 20 months after vaccination. This CDR3 reads CSARDTANYGYTF. In nucleotides, the CDR3 is TGCAGTGCTAGAGATACAGCTAACTATGGCTACACCTTC.